This T cell receptor beta chain was documented in a study of early T cells in non-severe SARS-CoV-2 infection. Study at large: Unsorted whole-blood RNA was sequenced in bulk, leaving chains unpaired.

Whole-study results and caveats: Clonotype matching in VDJdb favored anti-spike CD8 responses and did not capture private and CD4 specificities.

V was pared by 7 bases and J by 4 bases, with 17 bases between. CDR3 length equals 15 residues. Germline V lookup: CDR1 MNHEY, CDR2 SVGEGT. About this clonotype itself: Its matching antigen is unknown. A read error may be the cause here, since a much bigger clone is one base away.

Unique molecular identifiers tagged individual cDNA molecules. TCRdb processed the 5' RACE reads anew with MiXCR; each CDR3 protein has one entry. The sample lists some 64,000 distinct CDR3 sequences; roughly 13% were seen once. The source is an adult who was a healthcare worker with PCR-confirmed SARS-CoV-2 infection or an uninfected control (not recorded which). The sequenced sample was whole blood. The chain is built from TRBV6-2 or TRBV6-3 and TRBJ2-1, with TRBD2 as a possible D gene (6 bases). The CDR3 DNA sequence: TGTGCCAGCATCGAGGGGCCTAGCGTTTACAATGAGCAGTTCTTC. This gives the protein CASIEGPSVYNEQFF.